One and the same sample provided the 16 T cell receptor beta chains below, sequenced in a study of T cells after yellow fever vaccination. One entry per CDR3 protein, called by TCRdb with MiXCR from the 5' RACE reads. The table includes hundreds of thousands of distinct CDR3 sequences, around a sixth detected once. The specimen comprised PBMCs, sampled before the yellow fever booster vaccination. All receptors come from a man between 18 and 35 years old who received the YFV17D yellow fever vaccine.

In this sample, this clonotype turned up a few times. V usage is TRBV7-9 and J usage is TRBJ2-3; 13 bases map to TRBD2. The CDR3 spans 16 residues. V lost 5 bases, J lost 5 bases, and 7 bases stayed unmatched. The V gene's germline CDR1 is SEHNR and CDR2 FQNEAQ (reference sequence). The CDR3 is CASSQLAGGPGDTQYF. In DNA, the CDR3 is TGTGCCAGCAGCCAACTAGCGGGGGGGCCCGGAGATACGCAGTATTTT. Full variable domain (remainder filled in from reference TRBV7-9 and TRBJ2-3): DTGVSQNPRHKITKRGQNVTFRCDPISEHNRLYWYRQTLGQGPEFLTYFQNEAQLEKSRLLSDRFSAERPKGSFSTLEIQRTEQGDSAMYLCASSQLAGGPGDTQYFGPGTRLTVL.

This clonotype was seen more than once but under ten times. The chain combines TRBV7-9 with TRBJ2-5; D uncertain. V was shortened by 6 bases and J by 4 bases, with 18 bases between the two germline ends. There are 15 residues in the CDR3. Germline V CDR1 and CDR2: SEHNR, FQNEAQ (reference sequence). CDR3 DNA: TGTGCCAGCAGATCCCTCCTAGAGCCGCCAGAGACCCAGTACTTC. Amino acids: CASRSLLEPPETQYF. The entire variable domain, with the rest obtained from reference TRBV7-9 and TRBJ2-5, is as follows: DTGVSQNPRHKITKRGQNVTFRCDPISEHNRLYWYRQTLGQGPEFLTYFQNEAQLEKSRLLSDRFSAERPKGSFSTLEIQRTEQGDSAMYLCASRSLLEPPETQYFGPGTRLLVL.

The genes are TRBV20-1 and TRBJ2-7; 7 bases align to TRBD1. CDR3 length equals 15 residues. The V segment lost 1 base and the J segment 4 bases; nucleotides outside the gene matches: 10. Germline V gene data show CDR1 as DFQATT and CDR2 as SNEGSKA (reference sequence). This chain's CDR3 is CSARVPTGAPYEQYV. DNA for the CDR3: TGCAGTGCTAGAGTTCCAACAGGGGCCCCTTACGAGCAGTACGTC.

This rearrangement joins TRBV11-3 to TRBJ2-7; TRBD2 matches at 8 bases. This CDR3 contains 14 residues. The V gene end was trimmed by 5 bases and the J gene end by 5 bases; junction bases not matched to a gene: 8. CDR1 SGHNT and CDR2 YENEEA come from the germline V gene. The CDR3: CASSDRGGRDEQYF. CDR3 sequence (DNA): TGTGCCAGCAGCGACCGGGGGGGTCGGGACGAGCAGTACTTC.

V is TRBV3-1 and J is TRBJ2-4; 9 nucleotides agree with TRBD2. The CDR3 totals 18 residues. Germline CDR1 is LGHDT and CDR2 is YNNKEL (reference sequence). V gave up 4 bases and J gave up 0 bases; unmatched junction bases: 10. The CDR3 reads CASSRREASGVAKNIQYF. DNA for the CDR3: TGTGCCAGCAGCCGTCGGGAGGCTAGCGGGGTAGCCAAAAACATTCAGTACTTC.

The sample holds a few counts of this clonotype. V and J are TRBV5-1 and TRBJ1-5; D is ambiguous. Germline-derived CDR1 and CDR2 are SGHRS and YFSETQ. The CDR3 totals 15 residues. The V end was cut by 0 bases, the J end by 2 bases, with 9 bases between. Written as DNA, the CDR3 is TGCGCCAGCAGCTTGGCGGGCATCCGCAATCAGCCCCAGCATTTT. Translated, it gives CASSLAGIRNQPQHF.

This clonotype was detected only a few times. The chain employs TRBV6-5 and TRBJ1-1, with D uncertain. From germline, CDR1 is MNHEY and CDR2 SVGAGI. V lost 5 bases and J 1 base, leaving 11 bases between the germline ends. The CDR3 is 14 amino acids. The CDR3 DNA reads TGTGCCAGCAGTCCCGCCGGGCCGAACACTGAAGCTTTCTTT. Its protein is CASSPAGPNTEAFF.

The chain links TRBV20-1 to TRBJ2-5; 12 bases line up with TRBD2. CDR1 is DFQATT, CDR2 SNEGSKA, per germline (reference sequence). J lost 5 bases, V lost 6 bases, and 10 bases had no gene match. CDR3 length equals 15 residues. In DNA, the CDR3 is TGCAGTGCCGTGACTAGCGGGGGAGGATGGGAGACCCAGTACTTC. It translates to CSAVTSGGGWETQYF.

This clonotype was found a few times. The chain couples TRBV20-1 to TRBJ1-5; a weak D match, TRBD1 (6 bases). This CDR3 comprises 15 residues. The germline V gene has CDR1 DFQATT and CDR2 SNEGSKA (reference sequence). Trimming removed 3 bases from V and 3 bases from J, with 15 bases in between. The CDR3: CSARPGASNNQPQHF. The CDR3 DNA is TGCAGTGCTAGGCCGGGGGCGAGTAACAATCAGCCCCAGCATTTT.

The table lists this clonotype with a few counts. This chain connects TRBV4-1 to TRBJ1-3; D uncertain. CDR3 length equals 13 residues. From germline, CDR1 is MGHRA and CDR2 YSYEKL. V was trimmed by 3 bases and J by 8 bases, leaving 11 bases between them. The CDR3 DNA reads as TGCGCCAGCAGCCAGGAAAGGGATTACACCATATATTTT. It yields the protein CASSQERDYTIYF.

V is TRBV7-9 and J is TRBJ2-5; D gene uncertain. This CDR3 is built from 16 residues. Germline CDR1 and CDR2: SEHNR and FQNEAQ (reference sequence). Trimming stripped 4 bases from V and 2 bases from J, with 17 bases between. CDR3 sequence reads: CASSSTAGGNQETQYF. The CDR3 bases are TGTGCCAGCAGCTCCACCGCTGGCGGAAATCAAGAGACCCAGTACTTC.

This chain links TRBV4-1 with TRBJ1-2; perhaps TRBD1 as D (6 bases). The V and J ends lost 5 bases and 1 base respectively, with 11 bases between them. The CDR3 spans 14 residues. CDR1 and CDR2 (germline): MGHRA, YSYEKL. In DNA, the CDR3 is TGCGCCAGCAGCTCCCGGACAGTTAACTATGGCTACACCTTC. Translation gives CASSSRTVNYGYTF.

This clonotype has at least ten counts. CDR3: CAISESGDRVNQPQHF. The CDR3 DNA sequence: TGTGCCATCAGTGAGTCCGGAGACAGGGTAAATCAGCCCCAGCATTTT. The chain joins TRBV10-3 to TRBJ1-5, with 7 bases aligning to TRBD1. CDR3 length: 16 residues. V trimming: 0 bases; J trimming: 4 bases; junction bases outside the gene matches: 6. Per germline, CDR1 ENHRY and CDR2 SYGVKD.

V and J are TRBV10-1 and TRBJ1-1; 11 bases fit TRBD1. J gave up 1 base and V 9 bases, and 10 bases lay outside the gene matches. The CDR3 sequence is 16 residues long. The germline CDR1 and CDR2 sequences are WNHNN and SYGVQD (reference sequence). CDR3 DNA: TGCGCCAGTTTTCACATTGGACAGGGGGCGAACACTGAAGCTTTCTTT. This gives the protein CASFHIGQGANTEAFF.

This clonotype was recorded a few times. The chain is built from TRBV12-3 or TRBV12-4 and TRBJ1-1; the D gene is possibly TRBD1 (5 bases). This CDR3 spans 13 amino acids. The V gene lost 5 bases and the J gene lost 3 bases, with 10 bases spanning the gap. CDR3 coding DNA: TGTGCCAGCAGTCACACAGGTCACACTGAAGCTTTCTTT. Protein: CASSHTGHTEAFF.

The genes are TRBV9 and TRBJ2-2, with 8 bases lining up with TRBD1. The CDR3 covers 15 residues. Losses at the gene ends were 7 bases for V and 1 base for J; bases not matched to a gene: 6. Looked up from germline, CDR1 is SGDLS and CDR2 is YYNGEE. In DNA form, the CDR3 reads TGTGCCAGCTCCGGCGGGACAGGGAACACCGGGGAGCTGTTTTTT. This encodes CASSGGTGNTGELFF.